This TCR beta chain emerged from a study of control samples from healthy donors and cancer patients. This CDR3 has 12 residues. Germline V gene lookup returns CDR1 MNHEY and CDR2 SVGAGI. V dropped 6 bases and J dropped 4 bases, with 9 bases sitting between them. Sequenced by immunoSEQ multiplex PCR; TCRdb stores in-frame clones only, minus some. Found here are around 68,000 clones, approximately 83% of them singletons; the top ten hold around 16%. Sequencing used blood. This receptor was identified in a man in his fifties or sixties in good health. The V call is TRBV6-5, the J call TRBJ1-1, with D possibly being TRBD1 (6 bases). CDR3 coding DNA: TGTGCCAGCAGAGGGGGAACCACTGAAGCTTTCTTT. Encoded protein: CASRGGTTEAFF.